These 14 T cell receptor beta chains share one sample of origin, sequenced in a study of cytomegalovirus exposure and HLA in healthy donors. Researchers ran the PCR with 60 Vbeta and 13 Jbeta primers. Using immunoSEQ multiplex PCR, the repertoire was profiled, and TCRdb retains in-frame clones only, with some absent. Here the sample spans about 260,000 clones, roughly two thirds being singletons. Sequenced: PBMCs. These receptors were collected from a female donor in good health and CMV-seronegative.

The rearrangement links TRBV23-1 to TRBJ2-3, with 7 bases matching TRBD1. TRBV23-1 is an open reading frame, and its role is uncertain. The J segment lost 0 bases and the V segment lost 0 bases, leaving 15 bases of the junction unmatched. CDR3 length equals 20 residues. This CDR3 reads CASSQSIPPGTARSTDTQYF. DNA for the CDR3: TGCGCCAGCAGTCAATCGATCCCCCCTGGGACAGCCCGTAGCACAGATACGCAGTATTTT.

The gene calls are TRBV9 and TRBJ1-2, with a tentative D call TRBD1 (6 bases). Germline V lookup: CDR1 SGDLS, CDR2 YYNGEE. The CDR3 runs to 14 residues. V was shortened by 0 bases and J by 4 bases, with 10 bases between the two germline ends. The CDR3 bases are TGTGCCAGCAGCGTAGCTCAGGGGCCCTATGGCTACACCTTC. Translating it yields CASSVAQGPYGYTF.

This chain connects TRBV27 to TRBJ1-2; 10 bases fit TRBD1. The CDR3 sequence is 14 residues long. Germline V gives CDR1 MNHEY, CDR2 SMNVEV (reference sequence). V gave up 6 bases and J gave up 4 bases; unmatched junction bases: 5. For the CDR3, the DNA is TGTGCCAGCAGAGCGGGACAGGGGCGCTATGGCTACACCTTC. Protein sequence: CASRAGQGRYGYTF.

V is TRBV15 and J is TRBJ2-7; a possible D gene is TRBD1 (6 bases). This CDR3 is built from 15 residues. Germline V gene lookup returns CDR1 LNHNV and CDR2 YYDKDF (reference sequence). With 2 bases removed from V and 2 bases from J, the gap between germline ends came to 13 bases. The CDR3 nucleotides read TGTGCCACCAGCAGAAACAGGGTCGGCACCTACGAGCAGTACTTC. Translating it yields CATSRNRVGTYEQYF.

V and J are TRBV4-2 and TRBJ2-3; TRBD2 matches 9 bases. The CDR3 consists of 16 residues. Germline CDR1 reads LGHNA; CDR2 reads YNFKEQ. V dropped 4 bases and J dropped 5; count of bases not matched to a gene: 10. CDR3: CASSPLAGMGRDTQYF. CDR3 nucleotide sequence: TGTGCCAGCAGCCCGCTAGCGGGAATGGGTCGAGATACGCAGTATTTT.

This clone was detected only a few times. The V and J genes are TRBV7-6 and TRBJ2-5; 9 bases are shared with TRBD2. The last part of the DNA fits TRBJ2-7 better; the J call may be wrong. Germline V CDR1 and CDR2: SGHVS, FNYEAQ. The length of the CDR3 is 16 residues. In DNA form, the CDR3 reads TGTGCCAGCAGTTTCAAGAGCGGGAGGAACCCCCACGAGCAGTACTTC. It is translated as CASSFKSGRNPHEQYF.

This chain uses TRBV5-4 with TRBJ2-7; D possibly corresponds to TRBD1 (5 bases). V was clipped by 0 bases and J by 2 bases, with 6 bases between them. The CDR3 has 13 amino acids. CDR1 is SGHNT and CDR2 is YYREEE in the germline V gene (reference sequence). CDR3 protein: CASSLEGTYEQYF. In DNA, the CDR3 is TGTGCCAGCAGCTTGGAGGGGACCTACGAGCAGTACTTC. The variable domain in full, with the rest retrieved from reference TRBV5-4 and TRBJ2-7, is ETGVTQSPTHLIKTRGQQVTLRCSSQSGHNTVSWYQQALGQGPQFIFQYYREEENGRGNFPPRFSGLQFPNYSSELNVNALELDDSALYLCASSLEGTYEQYFGPGTRLTVT.

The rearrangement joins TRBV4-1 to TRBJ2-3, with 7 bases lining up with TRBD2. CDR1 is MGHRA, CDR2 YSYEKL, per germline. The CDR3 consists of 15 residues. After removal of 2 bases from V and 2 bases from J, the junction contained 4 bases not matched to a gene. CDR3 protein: CASSQRAGPTDTQYF. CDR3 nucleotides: TGCGCCAGCAGCCAAAGAGCGGGACCCACAGATACGCAGTATTTT.

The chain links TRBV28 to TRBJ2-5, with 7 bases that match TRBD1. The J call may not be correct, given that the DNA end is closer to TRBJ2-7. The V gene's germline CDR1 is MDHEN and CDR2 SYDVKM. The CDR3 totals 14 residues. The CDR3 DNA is TGTGCCAGCAGGATCGGACAGGCGCCCTACGAGCAGTACTTC. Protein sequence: CASRIGQAPYEQYF.

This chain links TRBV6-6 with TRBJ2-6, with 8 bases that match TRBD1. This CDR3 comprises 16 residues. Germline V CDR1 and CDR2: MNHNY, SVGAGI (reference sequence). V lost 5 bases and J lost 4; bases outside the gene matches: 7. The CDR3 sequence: CASSKQGARGANVLTF. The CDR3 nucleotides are TGTGCCAGCAGTAAGCAGGGGGCGCGAGGGGCCAACGTCCTGACTTTC.

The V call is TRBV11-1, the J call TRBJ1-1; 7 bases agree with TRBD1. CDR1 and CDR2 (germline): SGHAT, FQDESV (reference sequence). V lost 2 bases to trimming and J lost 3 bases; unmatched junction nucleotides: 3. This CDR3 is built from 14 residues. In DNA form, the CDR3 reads TGTGCCAGCAGCTTAACACAGGGGTACACTGAAGCTTTCTTT. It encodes CASSLTQGYTEAFF.

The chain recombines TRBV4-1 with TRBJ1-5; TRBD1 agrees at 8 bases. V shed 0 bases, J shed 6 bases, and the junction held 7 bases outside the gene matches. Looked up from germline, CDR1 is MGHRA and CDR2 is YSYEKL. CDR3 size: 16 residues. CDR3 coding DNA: TGCGCCAGCAGCCAAGAGTACAGGGGGAGAGGTCAGCCCCAGCATTTT. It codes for CASSQEYRGRGQPQHF.

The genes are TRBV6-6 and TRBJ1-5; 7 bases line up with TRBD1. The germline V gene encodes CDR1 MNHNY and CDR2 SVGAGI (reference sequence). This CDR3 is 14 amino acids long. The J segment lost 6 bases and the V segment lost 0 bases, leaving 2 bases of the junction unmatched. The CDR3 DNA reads TGTGCCAGCAGTTACTCGTCAGGGGGTCAGCCCCAGCATTTT. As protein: CASSYSSGGQPQHF.

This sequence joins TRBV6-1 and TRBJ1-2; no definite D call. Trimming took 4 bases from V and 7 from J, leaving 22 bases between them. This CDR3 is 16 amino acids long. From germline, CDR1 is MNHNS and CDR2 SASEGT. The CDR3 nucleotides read TGTGCCAGCAGTGTGAATAACCGCCCGTGGGAGAGTGGCTACACCTTC. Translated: CASSVNNRPWESGYTF.